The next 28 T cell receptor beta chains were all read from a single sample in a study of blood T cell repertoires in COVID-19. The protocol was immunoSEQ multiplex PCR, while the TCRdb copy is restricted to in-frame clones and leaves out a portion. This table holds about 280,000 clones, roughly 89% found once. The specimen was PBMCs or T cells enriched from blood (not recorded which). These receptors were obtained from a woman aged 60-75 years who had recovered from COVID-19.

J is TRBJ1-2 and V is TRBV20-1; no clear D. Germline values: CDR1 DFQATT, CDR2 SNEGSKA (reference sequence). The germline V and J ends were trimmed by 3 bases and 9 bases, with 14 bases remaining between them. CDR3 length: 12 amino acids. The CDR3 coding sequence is TGCAGTGCTAGTCGGGGAGGAACGAGCTACACCTTC. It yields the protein CSASRGGTSYTF.

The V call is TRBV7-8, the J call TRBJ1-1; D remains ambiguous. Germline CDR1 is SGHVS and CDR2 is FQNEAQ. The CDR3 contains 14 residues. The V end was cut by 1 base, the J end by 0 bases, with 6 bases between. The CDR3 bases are TGTGCCAGCAGCTTAGTACTTATGAACACTGAAGCTTTCTTT. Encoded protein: CASSLVLMNTEAFF.

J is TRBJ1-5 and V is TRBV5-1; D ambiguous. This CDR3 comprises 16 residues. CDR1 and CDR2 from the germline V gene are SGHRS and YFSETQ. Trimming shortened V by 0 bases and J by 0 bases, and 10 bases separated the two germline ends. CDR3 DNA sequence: TGCGCCAGCAGCTTGGGAGACTCAGATAGCAATCAGCCCCAGCATTTT. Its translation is CASSLGDSDSNQPQHF.

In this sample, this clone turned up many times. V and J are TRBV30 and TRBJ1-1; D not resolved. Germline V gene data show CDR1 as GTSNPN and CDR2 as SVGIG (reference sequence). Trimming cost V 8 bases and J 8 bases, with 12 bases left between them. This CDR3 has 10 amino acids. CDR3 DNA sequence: TGTGCCCCTAAACCGGGGGAAGCTTTCTTT. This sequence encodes CAPKPGEAFF.

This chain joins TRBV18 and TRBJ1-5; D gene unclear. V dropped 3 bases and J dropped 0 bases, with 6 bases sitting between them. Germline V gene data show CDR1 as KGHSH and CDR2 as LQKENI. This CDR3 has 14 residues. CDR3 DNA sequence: TGTGCCAGCTCACCGGCAGATAGCAATCAGCCCCAGCATTTT. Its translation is CASSPADSNQPQHF.

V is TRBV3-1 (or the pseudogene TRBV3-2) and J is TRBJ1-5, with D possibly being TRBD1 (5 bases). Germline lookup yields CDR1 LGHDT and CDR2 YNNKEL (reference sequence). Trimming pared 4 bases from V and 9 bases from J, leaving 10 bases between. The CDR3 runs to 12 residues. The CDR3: CASSLGGRPQHF. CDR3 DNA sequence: TGTGCCAGCAGCCTGGGGGGAAGGCCCCAGCATTTT.

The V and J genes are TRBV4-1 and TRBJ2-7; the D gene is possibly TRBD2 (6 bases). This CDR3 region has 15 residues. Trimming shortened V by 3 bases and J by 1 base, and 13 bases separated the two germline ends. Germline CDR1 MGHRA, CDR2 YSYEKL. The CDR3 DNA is TGCGCCAGCAGCCAGCCGACTAGTGGGTCCTACGAGCAGTACTTC. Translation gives CASSQPTSGSYEQYF.

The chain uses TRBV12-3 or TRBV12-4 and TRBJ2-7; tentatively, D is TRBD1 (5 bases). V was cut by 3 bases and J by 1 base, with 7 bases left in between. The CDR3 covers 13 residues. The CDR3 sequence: CASSFQGSYEQYF. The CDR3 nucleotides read TGTGCCAGCAGTTTTCAGGGATCCTACGAGCAGTACTTC.

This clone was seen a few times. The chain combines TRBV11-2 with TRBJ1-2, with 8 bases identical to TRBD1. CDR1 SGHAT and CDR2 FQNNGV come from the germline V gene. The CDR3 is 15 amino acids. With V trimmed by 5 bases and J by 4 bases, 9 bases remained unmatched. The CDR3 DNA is TGTGCCAGCAGCCGAAGACAGGGGCGCGCCTATGGCTACACCTTC. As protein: CASSRRQGRAYGYTF.

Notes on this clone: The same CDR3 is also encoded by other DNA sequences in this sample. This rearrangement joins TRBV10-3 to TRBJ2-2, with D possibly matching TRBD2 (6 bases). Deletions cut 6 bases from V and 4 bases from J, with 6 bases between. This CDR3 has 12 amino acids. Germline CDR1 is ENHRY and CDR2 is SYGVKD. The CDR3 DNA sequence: TGTGCCATCAGGGGGGGCACCGGGGAGCTGTTTTTT. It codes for CAIRGGTGELFF.

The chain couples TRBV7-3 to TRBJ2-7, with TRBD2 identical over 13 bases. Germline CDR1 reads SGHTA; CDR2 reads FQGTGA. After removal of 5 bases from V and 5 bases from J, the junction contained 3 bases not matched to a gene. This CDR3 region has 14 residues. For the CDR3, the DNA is TGTGCCAGCAGCCCGGGACTAGCGGGAAACGAGCAGTACTTC. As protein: CASSPGLAGNEQYF.

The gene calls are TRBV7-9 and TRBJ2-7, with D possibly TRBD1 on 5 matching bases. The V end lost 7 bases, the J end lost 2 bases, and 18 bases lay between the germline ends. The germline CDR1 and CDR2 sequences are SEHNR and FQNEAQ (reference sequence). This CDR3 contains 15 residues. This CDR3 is CASNKGQGPTYEQYF. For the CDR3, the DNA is TGTGCCAGCAACAAGGGGCAGGGCCCTACCTACGAGCAGTACTTC.

The CDR3 here is CASSSRVGGFNEQYF. CDR3 nucleotides: TGTGCCAGCAGCTCAAGGGTTGGAGGGTTTAACGAGCAGTACTTC. The J gene is TRBJ2-7, the V gene TRBV14; a possible D gene is TRBD2 (6 bases). Trimming removed 5 bases at V and 5 bases at J, with 19 bases between. CDR3 size: 15 residues. Germline values: CDR1 SGHDN, CDR2 FVKESK.

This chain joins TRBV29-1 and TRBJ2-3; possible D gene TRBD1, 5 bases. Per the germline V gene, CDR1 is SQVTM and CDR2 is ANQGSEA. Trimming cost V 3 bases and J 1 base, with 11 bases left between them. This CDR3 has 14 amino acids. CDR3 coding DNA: TGCAGCGTTGATCTAGAAGGGGGCACAGATACGCAGTATTTT. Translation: CSVDLEGGTDTQYF.

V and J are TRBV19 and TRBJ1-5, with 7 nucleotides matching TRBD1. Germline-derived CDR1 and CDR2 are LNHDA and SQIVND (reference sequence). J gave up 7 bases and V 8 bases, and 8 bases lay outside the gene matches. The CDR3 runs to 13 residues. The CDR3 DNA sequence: TGTGCCAGTCGGAATACAGGGGAGCAGCCCCAGCATTTT. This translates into CASRNTGEQPQHF.

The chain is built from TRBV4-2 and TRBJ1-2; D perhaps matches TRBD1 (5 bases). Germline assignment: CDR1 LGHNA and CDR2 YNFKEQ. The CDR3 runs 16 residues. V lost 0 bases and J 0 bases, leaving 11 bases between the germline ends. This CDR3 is CASSQDMTETNYGYTF. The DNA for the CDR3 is TGTGCCAGCAGCCAAGATATGACAGAAACTAACTATGGCTACACCTTC.

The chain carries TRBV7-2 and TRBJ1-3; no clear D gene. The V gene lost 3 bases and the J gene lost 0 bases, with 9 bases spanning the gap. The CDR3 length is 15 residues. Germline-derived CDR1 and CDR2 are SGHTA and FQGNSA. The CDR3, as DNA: TGTGCCAGCAGCTTGATGGACTACTCTGGAAACACCATATATTTT. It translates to CASSLMDYSGNTIYF.

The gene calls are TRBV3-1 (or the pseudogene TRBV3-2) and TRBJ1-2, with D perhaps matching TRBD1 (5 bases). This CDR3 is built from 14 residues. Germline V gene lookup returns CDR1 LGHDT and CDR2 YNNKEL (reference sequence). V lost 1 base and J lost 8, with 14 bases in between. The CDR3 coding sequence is TGTGCCAGCAGCCAAGGGCCAGGGTTTGGGGGCTACACCTTC. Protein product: CASSQGPGFGGYTF.

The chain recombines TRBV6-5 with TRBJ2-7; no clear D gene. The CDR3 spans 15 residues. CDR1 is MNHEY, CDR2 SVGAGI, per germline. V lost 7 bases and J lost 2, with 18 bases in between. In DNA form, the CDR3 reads TGTGCCAGCATCCCCAGCCTGGGCTCCACCTACGAGCAGTACTTC. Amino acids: CASIPSLGSTYEQYF.

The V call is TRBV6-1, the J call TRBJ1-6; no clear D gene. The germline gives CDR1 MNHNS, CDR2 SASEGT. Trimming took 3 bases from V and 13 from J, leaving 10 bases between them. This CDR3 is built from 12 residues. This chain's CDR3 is CASSDQASPLHF. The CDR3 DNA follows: TGTGCCAGCAGTGACCAAGCCTCGCCCCTCCACTTT.

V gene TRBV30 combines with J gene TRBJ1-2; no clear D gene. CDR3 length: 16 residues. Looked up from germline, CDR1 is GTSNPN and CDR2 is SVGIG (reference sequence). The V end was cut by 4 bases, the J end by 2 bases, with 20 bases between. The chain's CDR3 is CAWTPGGSLGNYGYTF. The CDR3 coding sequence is TGTGCCTGGACCCCTGGAGGAAGCCTAGGAAACTATGGCTACACCTTC.

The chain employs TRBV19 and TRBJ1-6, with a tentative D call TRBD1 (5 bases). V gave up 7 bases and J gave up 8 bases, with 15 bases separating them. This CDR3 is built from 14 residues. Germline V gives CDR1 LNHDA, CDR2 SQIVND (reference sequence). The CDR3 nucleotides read TGTGCCAGTAAACTACAGGCCGGGCATTCACCCCTCCACTTT. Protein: CASKLQAGHSPLHF.

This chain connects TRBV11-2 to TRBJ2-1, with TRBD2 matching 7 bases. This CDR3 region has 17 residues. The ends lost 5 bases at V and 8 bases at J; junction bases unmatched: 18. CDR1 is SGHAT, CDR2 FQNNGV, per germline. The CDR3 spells CASSPSRVGGRDYEQFF. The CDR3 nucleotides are TGTGCCAGCAGCCCTTCGCGGGTCGGCGGGAGAGACTATGAGCAGTTCTTC.

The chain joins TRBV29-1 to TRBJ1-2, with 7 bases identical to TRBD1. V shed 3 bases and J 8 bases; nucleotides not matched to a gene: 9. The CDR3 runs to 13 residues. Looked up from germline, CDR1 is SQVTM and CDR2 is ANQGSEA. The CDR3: CSVDFPGGWGYTF. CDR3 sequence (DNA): TGCAGCGTTGACTTTCCAGGGGGTTGGGGCTACACCTTC.

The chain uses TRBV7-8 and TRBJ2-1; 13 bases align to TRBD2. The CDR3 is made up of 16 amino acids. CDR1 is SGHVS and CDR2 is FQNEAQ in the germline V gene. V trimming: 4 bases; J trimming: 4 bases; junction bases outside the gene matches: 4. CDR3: CASSSKLAGGYNEQFF. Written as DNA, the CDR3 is TGTGCCAGCAGCTCAAAACTAGCGGGAGGGTACAATGAGCAGTTCTTC.

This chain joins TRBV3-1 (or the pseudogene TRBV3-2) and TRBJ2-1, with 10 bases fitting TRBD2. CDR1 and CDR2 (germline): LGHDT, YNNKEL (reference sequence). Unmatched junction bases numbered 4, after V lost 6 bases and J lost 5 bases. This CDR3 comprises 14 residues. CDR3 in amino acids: CASRGLAEHNEQFF. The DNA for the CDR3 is TGTGCCAGCAGAGGACTAGCGGAACACAATGAGCAGTTCTTC.

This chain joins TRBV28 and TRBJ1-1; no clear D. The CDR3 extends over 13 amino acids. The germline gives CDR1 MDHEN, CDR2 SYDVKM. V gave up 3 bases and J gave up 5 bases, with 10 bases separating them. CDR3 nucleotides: TGTGCCAGCAGTTTTCAGCGGGAGACTGAAGCTTTCTTT. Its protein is CASSFQRETEAFF. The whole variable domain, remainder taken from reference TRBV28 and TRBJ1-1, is DVKVTQSSRYLVKRTGEKVFLECVQDMDHENMFWYRQDPGLGLRLIYFSYDVKMKEKGDIPEGYSVSREKKERFSLILESASTNQTSMYLCASSFQRETEAFFGQGTRLTVV.

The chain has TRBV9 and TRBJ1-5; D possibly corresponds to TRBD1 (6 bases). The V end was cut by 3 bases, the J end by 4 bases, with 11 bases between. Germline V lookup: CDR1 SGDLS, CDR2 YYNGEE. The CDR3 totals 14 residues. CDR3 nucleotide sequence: TGTGCCAGCAGCGCCACAGGGACGAATCAGCCCCAGCATTTT. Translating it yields CASSATGTNQPQHF.